This TCR beta chain was retrieved from a study of blood T cell repertoires in COVID-19. Study background: Spain, Italy and the United States supplied samples that represented acute and convalescent COVID-19. Sources were T cells, B-cell-depleted T cells, or PBMCs; the material itself was cDNA or gDNA.

In germline, CDR1 is SGHRS, CDR2 YFSETQ. The CDR3 totals 15 residues. V lost 5 bases, J lost 2 bases, and 7 bases stayed unmatched. In the authors' workflow: Amplification of reference gene primers was used by the study to estimate nucleated cell counts. The repertoire was sequenced with immunoSEQ multiplex PCR; TCRdb's copy has only in-frame clones and lacks some. V, J and clone size are taken as reported in that table, and D and trimming were inferred from the DNA itself. This table has tens of thousands of clones, approximately 90% appearing once. The origin of this receptor is a human donor with active COVID-19. The donor label of this sample is uncertain. Sequenced material: peripheral blood. This sequence joins TRBV5-1 and TRBJ2-1; TRBD2 matches 7 bases. The DNA for the CDR3 is TGCGCCAGCAGGTCCCCGGGGGGACCCTACAATGAGCAGTTCTTC. As protein: CASRSPGGPYNEQFF.